The 5 T cell receptor beta chains presented below share a single source sample, sequenced in a study of blood T cell repertoires in COVID-19. Clones were sequenced by immunoSEQ multiplex PCR, and TCRdb holds only the in-frame ones, with some missing. The sample shows some 280,000 clones, around nine tenths of them seen only once. The sequencing sample was made of peripheral blood. The source is a woman between 40 and 50 years old who had recovered from COVID-19.

This rearrangement joins TRBV12-3 or TRBV12-4 to TRBJ2-3, with D possibly matching TRBD2 (6 bases). Trimming removed 5 bases from V and 8 bases from J, with 14 bases in between. There are 13 residues in the CDR3. In DNA form, the CDR3 reads TGTGCCAGCAGTCGCGGGACTGCAGGTACGCAGTATTTT. This translates into CASSRGTAGTQYF.

The chain carries TRBV6-1 and TRBJ2-1, with TRBD2 identical over 9 bases. The CDR3 loop spans 17 amino acids. The trim removed 1 base at V and 4 bases at J, leaving 8 bases unmatched. Germline loops: CDR1 MNHNS, CDR2 SASEGT. The DNA of the CDR3 is TGTGCCAGCAGTGAAGTAGCGGGAGAGGTCCTTTACAATGAGCAGTTCTTC. As protein: CASSEVAGEVLYNEQFF.

The V call is TRBV5-1, the J call TRBJ2-1; 8 nucleotides match TRBD1. Germline loops: CDR1 SGHRS, CDR2 YFSETQ. CDR3 length: 14 amino acids. V was pared by 4 bases and J by 3 bases, with 3 bases of the junction left unmatched. The CDR3 spells CASSLGQGYNEQFF. The CDR3 DNA follows: TGCGCCAGCAGCCTCGGACAGGGCTACAATGAGCAGTTCTTC. Filled out from reference TRBV5-1 and TRBJ2-1, the complete variable domain reads KAGVTQTPRYLIKTRGQQVTLSCSPISGHRSVSWYQQTPGQGLQFLFEYFSETQRNKGNFPGRFSGRQFSNSRSEMNVSTLELGDSALYLCASSLGQGYNEQFFGPGTRLTVL.

The chain carries TRBV30 and TRBJ2-2; no firm D call. The CDR3 runs to 14 residues. From germline, CDR1 is GTSNPN and CDR2 SVGIG (reference sequence). Trimming took 0 bases from V and 1 from J, leaving 6 bases between them. The CDR3 DNA follows: TGTGCCTGGAGTGTACTACTGAACACCGGGGAGCTGTTTTTT. It is translated as CAWSVLLNTGELFF. Full variable domain (outside the CDR3, taken from reference TRBV30 and TRBJ2-2): SQTIHQWPATLVQPVGSPLSLECTVEGTSNPNLYWYRQAAGRGLQLLFYSVGIGQISSEVPQNLSASRPQDRQFILSSKKLLLSDSGFYLCAWSVLLNTGELFFGEGSRLTVL.

The rearrangement uses TRBV5-5 and TRBJ2-6, with D perhaps matching TRBD1 (6 bases). Germline V CDR1 and CDR2: SGHKS, YYEKEE (reference sequence). V lost 6 bases, J lost 4 bases, and 14 bases lay in between. This CDR3 region has 15 residues. Here the CDR3 DNA reads TGTGCCAGCATTCCAGGGGTTGCGGGGGCCAACGTCCTGACTTTC. Protein sequence: CASIPGVAGANVLTF. Full variable domain (remainder filled in from reference TRBV5-5 and TRBJ2-6): DAGVTQSPTHLIKTRGQQVTLRCSPISGHKSVSWYQQVLGQGPQFIFQYYEKEERGRGNFPDRFSARQFPNYSSELNVNALLLGDSALYLCASIPGVAGANVLTFGAGSRLTVL.